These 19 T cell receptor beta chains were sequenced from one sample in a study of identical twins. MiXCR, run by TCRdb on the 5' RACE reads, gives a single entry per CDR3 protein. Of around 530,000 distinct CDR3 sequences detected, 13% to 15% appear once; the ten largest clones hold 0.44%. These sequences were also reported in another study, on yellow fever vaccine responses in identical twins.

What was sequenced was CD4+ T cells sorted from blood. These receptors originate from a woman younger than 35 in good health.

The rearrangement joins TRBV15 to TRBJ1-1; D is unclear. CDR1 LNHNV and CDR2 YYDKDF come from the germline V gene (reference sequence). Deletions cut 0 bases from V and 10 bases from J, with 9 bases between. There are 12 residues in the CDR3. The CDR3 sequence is CATSRDSTRAFF. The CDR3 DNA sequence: TGTGCCACCAGCAGAGATTCCACGCGAGCTTTCTTT.

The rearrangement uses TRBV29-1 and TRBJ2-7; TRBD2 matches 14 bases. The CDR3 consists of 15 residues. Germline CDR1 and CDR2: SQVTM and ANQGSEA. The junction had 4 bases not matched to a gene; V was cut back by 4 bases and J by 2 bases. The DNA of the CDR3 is TGCAGCGTTGCCGGACTAGCGGGAGGTCCCTACGAGCAGTACTTC. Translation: CSVAGLAGGPYEQYF.

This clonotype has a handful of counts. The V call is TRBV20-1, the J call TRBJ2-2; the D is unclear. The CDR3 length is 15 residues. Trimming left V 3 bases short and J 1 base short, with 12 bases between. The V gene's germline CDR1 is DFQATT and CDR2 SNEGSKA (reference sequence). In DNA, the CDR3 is TGCAGTGCTAGCCGGCAGCCTGGGAACACCGGGGAGCTGTTTTTT. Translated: CSASRQPGNTGELFF.

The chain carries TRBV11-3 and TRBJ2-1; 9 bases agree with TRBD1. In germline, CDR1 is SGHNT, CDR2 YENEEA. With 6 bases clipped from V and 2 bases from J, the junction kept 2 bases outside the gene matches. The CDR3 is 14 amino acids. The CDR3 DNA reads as TGTGCCAGCAGGACAGGGGGGACCTACAATGAGCAGTTCTTC. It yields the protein CASRTGGTYNEQFF.

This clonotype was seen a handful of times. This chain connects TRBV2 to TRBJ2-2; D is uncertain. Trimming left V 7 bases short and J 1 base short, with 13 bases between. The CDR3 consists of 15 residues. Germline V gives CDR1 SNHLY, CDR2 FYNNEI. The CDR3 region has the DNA TGTGCCAGCATTCTGACAACCCTGAACACCGGGGAGCTGTTTTTT. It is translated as CASILTTLNTGELFF.

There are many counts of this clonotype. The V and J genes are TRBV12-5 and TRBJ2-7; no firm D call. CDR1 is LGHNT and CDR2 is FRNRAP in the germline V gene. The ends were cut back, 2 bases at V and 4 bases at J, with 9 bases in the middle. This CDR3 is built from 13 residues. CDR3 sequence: CASGLRLTYEQYF. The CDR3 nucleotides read TGTGCTAGTGGTTTGAGGTTGACTTACGAGCAGTACTTC.

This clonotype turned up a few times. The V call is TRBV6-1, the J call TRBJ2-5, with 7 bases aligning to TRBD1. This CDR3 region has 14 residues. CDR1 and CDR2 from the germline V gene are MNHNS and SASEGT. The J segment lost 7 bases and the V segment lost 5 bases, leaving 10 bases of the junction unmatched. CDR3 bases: TGTGCCAGCAGTCAGACAGGGACGTCGGGGACCCAGTACTTC. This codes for CASSQTGTSGTQYF.

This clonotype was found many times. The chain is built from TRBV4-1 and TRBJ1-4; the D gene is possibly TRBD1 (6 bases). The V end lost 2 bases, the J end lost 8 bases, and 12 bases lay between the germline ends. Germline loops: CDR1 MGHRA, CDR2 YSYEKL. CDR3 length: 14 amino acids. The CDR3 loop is CASSQRDTEEKLFF. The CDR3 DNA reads TGCGCCAGCAGCCAACGGGACACTGAAGAAAAACTGTTTTTT.

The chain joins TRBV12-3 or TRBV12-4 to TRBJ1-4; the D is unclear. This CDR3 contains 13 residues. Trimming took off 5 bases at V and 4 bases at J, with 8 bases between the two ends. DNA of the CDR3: TGTGCCAGCAGTATGGACCTTAATGAAAAACTGTTTTTT. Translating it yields CASSMDLNEKLFF.

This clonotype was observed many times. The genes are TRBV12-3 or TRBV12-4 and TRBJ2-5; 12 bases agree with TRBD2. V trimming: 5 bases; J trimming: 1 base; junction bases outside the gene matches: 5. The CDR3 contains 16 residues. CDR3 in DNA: TGTGCCAGCAGTACCGGACTAGCGGGGCTCCAAGAGACCCAGTACTTC. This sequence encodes CASSTGLAGLQETQYF.

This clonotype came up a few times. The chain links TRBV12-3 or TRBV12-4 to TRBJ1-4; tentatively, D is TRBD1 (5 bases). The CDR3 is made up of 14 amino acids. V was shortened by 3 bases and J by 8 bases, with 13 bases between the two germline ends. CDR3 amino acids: CASSFRGRGEKLFF. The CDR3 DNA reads TGTGCCAGCAGTTTTAGGGGTAGGGGAGAAAAACTGTTTTTT.

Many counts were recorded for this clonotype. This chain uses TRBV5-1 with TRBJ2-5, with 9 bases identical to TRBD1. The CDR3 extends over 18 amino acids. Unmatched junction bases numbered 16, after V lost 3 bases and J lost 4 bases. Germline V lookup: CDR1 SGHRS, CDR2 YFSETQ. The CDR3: CASSYGVLQGASRETQYF. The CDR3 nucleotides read TGCGCCAGCAGCTATGGAGTATTACAGGGGGCGTCGAGAGAGACCCAGTACTTC.

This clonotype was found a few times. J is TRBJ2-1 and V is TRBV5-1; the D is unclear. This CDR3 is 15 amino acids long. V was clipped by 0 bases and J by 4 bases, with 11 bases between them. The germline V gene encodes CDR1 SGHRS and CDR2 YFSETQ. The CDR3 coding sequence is TGCGCCAGCAGCTTGGGGCAGAAAGTATACAATGAGCAGTTCTTC. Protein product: CASSLGQKVYNEQFF. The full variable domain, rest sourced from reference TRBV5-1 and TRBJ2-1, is KAGVTQTPRYLIKTRGQQVTLSCSPISGHRSVSWYQQTPGQGLQFLFEYFSETQRNKGNFPGRFSGRQFSNSRSEMNVSTLELGDSALYLCASSLGQKVYNEQFFGPGTRLTVL.

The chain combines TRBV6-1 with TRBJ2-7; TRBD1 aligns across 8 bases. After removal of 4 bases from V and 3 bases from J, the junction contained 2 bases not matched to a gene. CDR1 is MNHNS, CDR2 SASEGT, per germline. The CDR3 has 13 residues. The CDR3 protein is CASSVTGVYEQYV. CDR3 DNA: TGTGCCAGCAGTGTGACAGGGGTCTACGAGCAGTACGTC.

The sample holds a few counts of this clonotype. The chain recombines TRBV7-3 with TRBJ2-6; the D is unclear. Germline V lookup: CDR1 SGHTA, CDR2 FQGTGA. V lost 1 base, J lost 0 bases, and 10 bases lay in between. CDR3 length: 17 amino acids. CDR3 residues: CASSLRAPGSGANVLTF. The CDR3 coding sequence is TGTGCCAGCAGCTTAAGAGCGCCCGGCTCTGGGGCCAACGTCCTGACTTTC.

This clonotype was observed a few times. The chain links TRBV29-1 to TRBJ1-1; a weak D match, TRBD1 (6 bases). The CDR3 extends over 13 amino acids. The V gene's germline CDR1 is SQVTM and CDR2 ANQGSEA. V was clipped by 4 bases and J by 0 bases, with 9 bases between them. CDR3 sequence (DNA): TGCAGCGTTGGTCGGACAGTGAACACTGAAGCTTTCTTT. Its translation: CSVGRTVNTEAFF.

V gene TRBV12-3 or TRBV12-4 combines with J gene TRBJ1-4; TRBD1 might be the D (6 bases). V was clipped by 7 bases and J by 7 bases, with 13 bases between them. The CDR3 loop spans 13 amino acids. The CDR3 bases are TGTGCCAGCAACCCAGGACAGTTTGAAAAACTGTTTTTT. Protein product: CASNPGQFEKLFF.

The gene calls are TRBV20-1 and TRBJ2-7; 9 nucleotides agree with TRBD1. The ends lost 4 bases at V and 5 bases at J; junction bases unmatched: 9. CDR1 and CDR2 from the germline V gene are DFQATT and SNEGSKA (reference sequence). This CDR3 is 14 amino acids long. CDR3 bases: TGCAGTGCTATCTACAGGGGGCGGAAAGACGAGCAGTACTTC. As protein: CSAIYRGRKDEQYF.

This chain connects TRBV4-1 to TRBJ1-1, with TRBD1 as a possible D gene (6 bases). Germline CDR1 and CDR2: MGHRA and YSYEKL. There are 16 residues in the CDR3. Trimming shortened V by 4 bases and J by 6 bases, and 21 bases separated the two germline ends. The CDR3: CASSPLSGTFISEAFF. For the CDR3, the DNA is TGCGCCAGCAGCCCATTATCCGGGACATTCATCTCTGAAGCTTTCTTT.